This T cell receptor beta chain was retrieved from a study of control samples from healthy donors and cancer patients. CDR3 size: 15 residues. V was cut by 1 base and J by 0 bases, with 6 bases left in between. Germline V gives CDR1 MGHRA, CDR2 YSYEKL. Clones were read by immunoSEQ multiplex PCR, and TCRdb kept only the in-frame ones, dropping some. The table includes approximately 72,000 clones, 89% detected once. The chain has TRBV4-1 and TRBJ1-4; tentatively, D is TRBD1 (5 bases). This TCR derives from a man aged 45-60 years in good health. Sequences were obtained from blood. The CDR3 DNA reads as TGCGCCAGCAGCCAAGTAGGGGCAACTAATGAAAAACTGTTTTTT. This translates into CASSQVGATNEKLFF.